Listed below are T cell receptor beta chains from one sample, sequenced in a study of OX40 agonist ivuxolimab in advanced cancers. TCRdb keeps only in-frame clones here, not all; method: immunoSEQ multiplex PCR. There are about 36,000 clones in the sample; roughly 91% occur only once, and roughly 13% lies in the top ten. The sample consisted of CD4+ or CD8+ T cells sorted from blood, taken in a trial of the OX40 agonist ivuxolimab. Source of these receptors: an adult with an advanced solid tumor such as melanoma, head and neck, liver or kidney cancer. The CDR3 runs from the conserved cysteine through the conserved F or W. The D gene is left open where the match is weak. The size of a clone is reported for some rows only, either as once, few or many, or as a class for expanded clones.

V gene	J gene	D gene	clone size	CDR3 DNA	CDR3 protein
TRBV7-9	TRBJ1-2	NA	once	TGTGCCAGCAGCTTATTATCAGGCCGCTCCTTTCTTTATGGCTACACCTTC	CASSLLSGRSFLYGYTF
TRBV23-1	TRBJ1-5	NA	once	TGCGCCAGCAGTCACCGGGGGTTCAATCAGCCCCAGCATTTT	CASSHRGFNQPQHF
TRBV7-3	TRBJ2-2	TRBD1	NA	TGTGCCAGCAGCTCCCAGGGACAGGGTAGTACCGGGGAGCTGTTTTTT	CASSSQGQGSTGELFF
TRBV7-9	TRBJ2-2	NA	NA	TGTGCCAGCAGCTTATGGGGTACCGGGGAGCTGTTTTTT	CASSLWGTGELFF
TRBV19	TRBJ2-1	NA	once	TGTGCCAGTAGTACCGTCTTCCACGTGCAGTTCTTC	CASSTVFHVQFF
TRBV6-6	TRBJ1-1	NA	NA	TGTGCCAGCAGTTACGTGAATAGGGACACTGAAGCTTTCTTT	CASSYVNRDTEAFF
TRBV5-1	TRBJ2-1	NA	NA	TGCGCCAGCAGCTTGGTCGGGGAGCAGTTCTTC	CASSLVGEQFF
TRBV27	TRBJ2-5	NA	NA	TGTGCCAGCCGACATGGGCTAGGGTCTGGAGAGACCCAGTACTTC	CASRHGLGSGETQYF
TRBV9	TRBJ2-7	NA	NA	TGTGCCAGCAGCGTAGGTGGGGGGGACAGCTCCTACGAGCAGTACTTC	CASSVGGGDSSYEQYF
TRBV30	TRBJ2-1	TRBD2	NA	TGTGCCTGGCCCACCTGGACTAGCGGGAGGATTGGGTACAATGAGCAGTTCTTC	CAWPTWTSGRIGYNEQFF
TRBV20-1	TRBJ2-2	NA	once	TGCAGCGCCAACGTGGCCGGGGAGCTGTTTTTT	CSANVAGELFF
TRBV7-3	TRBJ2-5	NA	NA	TGTGCCAGCAGCTCTGTCCATGAGGAGACCCAGTACTTC	CASSSVHEETQYF
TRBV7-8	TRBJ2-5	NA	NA	TGTGCCAGCAGCTTGAGACCGCAGGAGACCCAGTACTTC	CASSLRPQETQYF
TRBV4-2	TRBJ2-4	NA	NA	TGTGCCAGCAGCCTCGGGGGCCCCCGGGAGGTTCAGTACTTC	CASSLGGPREVQYF
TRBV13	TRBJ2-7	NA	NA	TGTGCCAGCAGCTTATGGGGGGTTAAGAACGAGCAGTACTTC	CASSLWGVKNEQYF
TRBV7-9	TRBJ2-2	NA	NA	TGTGCCAGCAGCTTAGGAGGGTACACCGGGGAGCTGTTTTTT	CASSLGGYTGELFF
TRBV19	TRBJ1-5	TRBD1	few	TGTGCCAGTAGCCCTTGGGGACAGGGAAATCAGCCCCAGCATTTT	CASSPWGQGNQPQHF
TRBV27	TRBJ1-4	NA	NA	TGTGCCAGCAGTTTATTTGGGGAGCAGGCAACTAATGAAAAACTGTTTTTT	CASSLFGEQATNEKLFF
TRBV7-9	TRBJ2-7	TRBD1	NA	TGTGCCAGCAGCTTGGGACAGGGCTGGAACGAGCAGTACTTC	CASSLGQGWNEQYF
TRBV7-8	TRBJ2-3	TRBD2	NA	TGTGCCAGCATCCTAAGCGGGTCTAGCGGGAGAACAGATACGCAGTATTTT	CASILSGSSGRTDTQYF
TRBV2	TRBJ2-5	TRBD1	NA	TGTGCCAGCAGGAAAAGGGGGCCACAAGAGACCCAGTACTTC	CASRKRGPQETQYF
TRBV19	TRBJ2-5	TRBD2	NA	TGTGCCAGTAGTACTAGCGGGAGTGAGACCCAGTACTTC	CASSTSGSETQYF
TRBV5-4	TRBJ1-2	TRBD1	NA	TGTGCCAGCAGCTTCGGGACAGGGGGTAGAGATGGCTACACCTTC	CASSFGTGGRDGYTF
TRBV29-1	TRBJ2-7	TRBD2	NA	TGCAGCGCCGGACCCGACCCTAGCGGGAGGGCCGACGAGCAGTACTTC	CSAGPDPSGRADEQYF
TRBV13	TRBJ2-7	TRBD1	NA	TGTGCCAGCAGCTGGCCGGGGACAGGGGACGAGCAGTACTTC	CASSWPGTGDEQYF
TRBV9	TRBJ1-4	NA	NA	TGTGCCAGCAGCGTAGAATCCAGGGGCTCAACTAATGAAAAACTGTTTTTT	CASSVESRGSTNEKLFF
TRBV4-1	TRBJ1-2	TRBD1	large	TGCGCCAGCAGCCAGGGCAGGGGGCGGGGCTATGGCTACACCTTC	CASSQGRGRGYGYTF
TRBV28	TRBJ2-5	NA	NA	TGTGCCAGCAGTTCCAGATATTCCCAAGAGACCCAGTACTTC	CASSSRYSQETQYF
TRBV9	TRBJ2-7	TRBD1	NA	TGTGCCAGCAGCGTAGAGGACAGGGCGCGAGAGCAGTACTTC	CASSVEDRAREQYF
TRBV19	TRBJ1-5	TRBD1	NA	TGTGCCAGTATGACAGGGGTATTTTATAGCAATCAGCCCCAGCATTTT	CASMTGVFYSNQPQHF
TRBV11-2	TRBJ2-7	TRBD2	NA	TGTGCCAGCAGCATCGCAACTAGCGGGATCGAGCAGTACTTC	CASSIATSGIEQYF
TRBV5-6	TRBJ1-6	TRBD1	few	TGTGCCAGCAGTCCCCACAGGGGCCGTTCCCTCCACTTT	CASSPHRGRSLHF
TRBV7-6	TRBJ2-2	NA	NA	TGTGCCAGCAGCCTCGCCGGGGAGCTGTTTTTT	CASSLAGELFF
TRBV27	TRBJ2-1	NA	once	TGTGCCAGCAGTTCGCCCCACACCGGGCAGTTCTTC	CASSSPHTGQFF
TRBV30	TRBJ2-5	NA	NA	TGTGCCTGGTCTGGTCAAGGGCAAGAGACCCAGTACTTC	CAWSGQGQETQYF
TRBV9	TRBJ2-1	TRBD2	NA	TGTGCCAGCAGCCATCCCCGACTAGCGGGGGACTCCTACAATGAGCAGTTCTTC	CASSHPRLAGDSYNEQFF
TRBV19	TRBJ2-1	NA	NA	TGTGCCAGTAGTACTTTAGAGATAGCCTACAATGAGCAGTTCTTC	CASSTLEIAYNEQFF
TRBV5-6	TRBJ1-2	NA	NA	TGTGCCAGCAGCTTGCTTCCCGGGGGCAGGTATGGCTACACCTTC	CASSLLPGGRYGYTF
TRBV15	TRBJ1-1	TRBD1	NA	TGTGCCACCAGCAAAACAGGGGAAGTGGGCACTGAAGCTTTCTTT	CATSKTGEVGTEAFF
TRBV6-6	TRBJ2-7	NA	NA	TGTGCCAGCAGTTACTCAGGCCGGGGCTACGAGCAGTACTTC	CASSYSGRGYEQYF
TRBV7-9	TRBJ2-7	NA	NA	TGTGCCAGCAGCTTAGGTGGGGGGGCCCCTAATGAGCAGTACTTC	CASSLGGGAPNEQYF
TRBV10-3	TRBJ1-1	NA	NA	TGTGCCATCAGGGATTGGACAGAGAACACTGAAGCTTTCTTT	CAIRDWTENTEAFF
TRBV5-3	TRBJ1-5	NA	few	TGTGCCAGAAGCTTATACACCCATAGCAATCAGCCCCAGCATTTT	CARSLYTHSNQPQHF
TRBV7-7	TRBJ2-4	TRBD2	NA	TGTGCTAGCAACACCCTTCCCGGGGGGTGGATTCAGTACTTC	CASNTLPGGWIQYF
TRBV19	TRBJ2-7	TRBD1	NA	TGTGCCAGTAGGCGACAGGGTTTCGACGAGCAGTACTTC	CASRRQGFDEQYF
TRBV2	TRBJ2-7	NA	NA	TGTGCCAGCAGTGAAGCGGTAGCGCTCTCCTACGAGCAGTACTTC	CASSEAVALSYEQYF